This T cell receptor beta chain is drawn from a study of beta chain features in type 1 diabetes. General study results and limits: Diminished insertions and augmented deletions at VDJ junctions characterized type 1 diabetes patients. Shorter TCRB CDR3s, moderately but significantly so, marked every one of the four CD4+ subsets in Type 1 diabetes patients.

As every portion of the isolated RNA was reverse transcribed, the sequencing read expressed TCRB transcripts. The repertoire was sequenced with immunoSEQ multiplex PCR; TCRdb's copy has only in-frame clones and lacks some. The sample shows hundreds of thousands of clones, roughly 15% of them seen only once. Remarks on this clone: Its antigen is undetermined.

Germline V gene lookup returns CDR1 SGDLS and CDR2 YYNGEE. V shed 2 bases and J 1 base; nucleotides not matched to a gene: 6. The CDR3 loop spans 16 amino acids. The origin of this receptor is a man aged 18 to 29 with type 1 diabetes. The V gene is TRBV9, the J gene TRBJ2-3, with 8 bases identical to TRBD2. Sequenced sample: naive CD4+ T cells from blood. The DNA of the CDR3 is TGTGCCAGCAGCGTGACGGGGGGGCCCGGCACAGATACGCAGTATTTT. Protein sequence: CASSVTGGPGTDTQYF.